This T cell receptor (beta chain) derives from a study of molecular identifiers for immune sequencing clone quantification. In preparing bulk TCR libraries, previously described methods and listed TCR primers were used. TCRdb processed the PCR reads anew with MiXCR; each CDR3 protein has one entry. The repertoire holds around 89,000 distinct CDR3 sequences, around a fifth seen once, with roughly 0.93% in the top ten. The CDR3 totals 13 residues. The V end was cut by 6 bases, the J end by 2 bases, with 9 bases between. The germline CDR1 and CDR2 sequences are MNHEY and SMNVEV (reference sequence). The sample holds a few counts of this clonotype.

The chain couples TRBV27 to TRBJ2-3; D is unclear. The sequence was obtained from a human donor in good health. Some libraries in this study had Jurkat cell RNA spiked in. Sequenced: naive CD8+ T cells from blood, with Jurkat cell RNA spiked in. Subset specified: FACS-sorted CD8+CD4-CCR7+CD45RA+ naive T cells. The CDR3 DNA is TGTGCCAGCAGCCGAAGTCTCACAGATACGCAGTATTTT. Translation gives CASSRSLTDTQYF.